This is a list of T cell receptor beta chains from one sample in a study of response to subunit inactivated influenza vaccine. Each CDR3 protein is one row after TCRdb ran MiXCR on the RT-PCR reads. The sample records approximately 730,000 distinct CDR3 sequences, about 15% being singletons. Source: PBMCs from blood, taken roughly 15 days before vaccination. Receptor source: a man aged 50-60 years who received an inactivated influenza vaccine. Both conserved end residues are part of each CDR3. The D gene is left open where the match is weak. Size is stated for part of the rows, as once, few or many counts, or as a class when the clone is expanded.

J: TRBJ1-4; D: TRBD1; V: TRBV19; size: .; CDR3: CASSRRDSRFNEKLFF; DNA: TGTGCCAGTAGTCGCCGGGACAGTCGTTTTAATGAAAAACTGTTTTTT
J: TRBJ2-5; D: .; V: TRBV4-2; size: many; CDR3: CASSQGRTSLGETQYF; DNA: TGTGCCAGCAGCCAAGGGAGAACTAGTTTGGGGGAGACCCAGTACTTC
J: TRBJ2-5; D: .; V: TRBV12-3/TRBV12-4; size: once; CDR3: CASGRRVEETQYF; DNA: TGTGCCAGCGGAAGGCGGGTTGAAGAGACCCAGTACTTC
J: TRBJ2-3; D: TRBD2; V: TRBV27; size: .; CDR3: CASSKGLAVSRDTQYF; DNA: TGTGCCAGCAGTAAGGGACTAGCGGTATCAAGGGATACGCAGTATTTT
J: TRBJ1-2; D: .; V: TRBV5-1; size: many; CDR3: CASSFATGTNYGYTF; DNA: TGCGCCAGCAGCTTTGCGACAGGAACTAACTATGGCTACACCTTC
J: TRBJ2-3; D: TRBD1; V: TRBV5-1; size: few; CDR3: CASRSGTGQQYF; DNA: TGCGCCAGCAGGTCCGGGACAGGGCAGCAGTATTTT
J: TRBJ2-3; D: TRBD2; V: TRBV10-2; size: .; CDR3: CASSIPTSGVDTQYF; DNA: TGCGCCAGCAGTATCCCGACTAGCGGGGTAGATACGCAGTATTTT
J: TRBJ2-6; D: TRBD2; V: TRBV7-3; size: few; CDR3: CASSKNTGGNSGANVLTF; DNA: TGTGCCAGCAGCAAAAACACGGGGGGTAACTCTGGGGCCAACGTCCTGACTTTC
J: TRBJ2-1; D: .; V: TRBV7-2; size: few; CDR3: CASSPQTRGNEQFF; DNA: TGTGCCAGCAGTCCTCAGACCCGAGGCAATGAGCAGTTCTTC
J: TRBJ2-7; D: .; V: TRBV12-3/TRBV12-4; size: few; CDR3: CASSFGDGAYEQYF; DNA: TGTGCCAGCAGTTTCGGGGACGGAGCCTACGAGCAGTACTTC
J: TRBJ2-5; D: .; V: TRBV12-3/TRBV12-4; size: many; CDR3: CASRREGETQYF; DNA: TGTGCCAGCAGGAGAGAAGGGGAGACCCAGTACTTC
J: TRBJ2-2; D: TRBD1; V: TRBV7-2; size: .; CDR3: CASSTRGTGNTGELFF; DNA: TGTGCCAGCAGCACCAGAGGGACAGGGAACACCGGGGAGCTGTTTTTT
J: TRBJ2-1; D: TRBD2; V: TRBV9; size: .; CDR3: CASSPYGTTAPEQFF; DNA: TGTGCCAGCAGCCCCTACGGGACTACCGCACCTGAGCAGTTCTTC
J: TRBJ1-2; D: .; V: TRBV28; size: .; CDR3: CASSFAPDVWGHHRPNYGYTF; DNA: TGTGCCAGCAGTTTTGCCCCAGACGTGTGGGGACACCATCGACCTAACTATGGCTACACCTTC
J: TRBJ1-1; D: TRBD1; V: TRBV5-1; size: .; CDR3: CASSLRQGGGTGTEAFF; DNA: TGCGCCAGCAGCTTGAGACAGGGGGGAGGAACGGGGACTGAAGCTTTCTTT
J: TRBJ1-2; D: TRBD1; V: TRBV6-5; size: few; CDR3: CASSYLSGGEYGYTF; DNA: TGTGCCAGCAGTTACCTTTCAGGGGGGGAGTATGGCTACACCTTC
J: TRBJ1-6; D: .; V: TRBV30; size: .; CDR3: CAWSVQGLRFYNSPLHF; DNA: TGTGCCTGGAGTGTACAGGGACTCAGATTCTATAATTCACCCCTCCACTTT
J: TRBJ2-3; D: TRBD1; V: TRBV11-1; size: few; CDR3: CASSHAGDRGRWGTDTQYF; DNA: TGTGCCAGCAGCCACGCGGGGGACAGGGGGCGTTGGGGCACAGATACGCAGTATTTT
J: TRBJ2-2; D: .; V: TRBV28; size: .; CDR3: CASSPLGLQASTGELFF; DNA: TGTGCCAGCAGTCCCTTGGGGTTACAGGCGAGCACCGGGGAGCTGTTTTTT
J: TRBJ2-7; D: TRBD1; V: TRBV4-2; size: few; CDR3: CASSQDKRTGLYEQYF; DNA: TGTGCCAGCAGCCAAGATAAGCGGACAGGGCTTTACGAGCAGTACTTC
J: TRBJ2-2; D: .; V: TRBV18; size: .; CDR3: CASSRQAGELFF; DNA: TGTGCCAGCTCGCGACAAGCCGGGGAGCTGTTTTTT
J: TRBJ2-3; D: TRBD2; V: TRBV7-2; size: .; CDR3: CASSLALAGVGDTQYF; DNA: TGTGCCAGCAGCTTAGCTCTAGCGGGAGTAGGAGATACGCAGTATTTT
J: TRBJ2-3; D: TRBD2; V: TRBV9; size: .; CDR3: CASSPSGGGSTDTQYF; DNA: TGTGCCAGCAGCCCCAGCGGGGGAGGGAGCACAGATACGCAGTATTTT
J: TRBJ1-2; D: TRBD1; V: TRBV3-1; size: .; CDR3: CASSQGPGGSGYTF; DNA: TGTGCCAGCAGCCAAGGCCCAGGGGGCTCTGGCTACACCTTC
J: TRBJ2-7; D: TRBD1; V: TRBV4-2; size: .; CDR3: CASSQDFWDRVLYEQYF; DNA: TGTGCCAGCAGCCAAGATTTTTGGGACAGGGTATTATACGAGCAGTACTTC
J: TRBJ2-5; D: .; V: TRBV10-3; size: .; CDR3: CAISGTEYQETQYF; DNA: TGTGCCATCAGTGGTACAGAGTACCAAGAGACCCAGTACTTC
J: TRBJ1-3; D: TRBD1; V: TRBV9; size: few; CDR3: CASSVRDRGLDTIYF; DNA: TGTGCCAGCAGCGTCCGGGACAGGGGGCTGGACACCATATATTTT
J: TRBJ2-3; D: TRBD2; V: TRBV15; size: few; CDR3: CATSRHRLASGTDTQYF; DNA: TGTGCCACCAGCAGACACCGACTAGCCTCTGGCACAGATACGCAGTATTTT
J: TRBJ2-5; D: TRBD2; V: TRBV7-9; size: .; CDR3: CASSSTAGIKKTQYF; DNA: TGTGCCAGCAGCTCCACAGCGGGGATAAAGAAGACCCAGTACTTC
J: TRBJ2-4; D: .; V: TRBV28; size: .; CDR3: CASSLTLGNIQYF; DNA: TGTGCCAGCAGCTTGACTTTGGGGAACATTCAGTACTTC
J: TRBJ2-5; D: .; V: TRBV2; size: .; CDR3: CARAGRTETQYF; DNA: TGTGCCAGGGCAGGGAGGACGGAGACCCAGTACTTC
J: TRBJ2-1; D: .; V: TRBV7-2; size: few; CDR3: CASSLGAYYNEQFF; DNA: TGTGCCAGCAGCTTGGGGGCCTACTACAATGAGCAGTTCTTC
J: TRBJ1-1; D: TRBD1; V: TRBV14; size: few; CDR3: CASSSGQGWTEAFF; DNA: TGTGCCAGCAGCTCAGGACAGGGGTGGACTGAAGCTTTCTTT
J: TRBJ2-1; D: .; V: TRBV7-6; size: .; CDR3: CASSKHLAQDASYNEQFF; DNA: TGTGCCAGCAGCAAGCACTTAGCGCAAGACGCCTCCTACAATGAGCAGTTCTTC
J: TRBJ1-1; D: TRBD1; V: TRBV9; size: few; CDR3: CASSVGTGDKAFF; DNA: TGTGCCAGCAGCGTAGGGACAGGGGATAAAGCTTTCTTT
J: TRBJ2-1; D: TRBD2; V: TRBV7-9; size: few; CDR3: CASSPSGLALNEQFF; DNA: TGTGCCAGCAGCCCATCGGGACTAGCACTCAATGAGCAGTTCTTC
J: TRBJ2-1; D: TRBD1; V: TRBV7-9; size: few; CDR3: CASSSEDRLNEQFF; DNA: TGTGCCAGCAGTTCCGAGGACAGGCTCAATGAGCAGTTCTTC
J: TRBJ2-5; D: .; V: TRBV7-2; size: many; CDR3: CASSHYLFQETQYF; DNA: TGTGCCAGCAGCCATTACTTGTTTCAAGAGACCCAGTACTTC
J: TRBJ1-3; D: .; V: TRBV5-1; size: .; CDR3: CASSLEGLSGNTIYF; DNA: TGCGCCAGCAGCTTGGAGGGGCTCTCTGGAAACACCATATATTTT
J: TRBJ2-2; D: .; V: TRBV3-1; size: few; CDR3: CASSLRTGRGTGELFF; DNA: TGTGCCAGCAGCCTCCGGACAGGGAGGGGCACCGGGGAGCTGTTTTTT